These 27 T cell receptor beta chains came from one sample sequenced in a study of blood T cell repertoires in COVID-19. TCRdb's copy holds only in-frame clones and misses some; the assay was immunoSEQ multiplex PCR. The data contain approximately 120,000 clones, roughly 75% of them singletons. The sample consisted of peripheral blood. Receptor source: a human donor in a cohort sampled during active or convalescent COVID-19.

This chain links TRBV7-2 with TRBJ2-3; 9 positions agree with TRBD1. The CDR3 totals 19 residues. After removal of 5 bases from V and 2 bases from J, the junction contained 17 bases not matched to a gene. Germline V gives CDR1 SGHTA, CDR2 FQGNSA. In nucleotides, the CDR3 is TGTGCCAGCAGCGGACGACTATGGGACAGGGTTGCTTCCACAGATACGCAGTATTTT. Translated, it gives CASSGRLWDRVASTDTQYF. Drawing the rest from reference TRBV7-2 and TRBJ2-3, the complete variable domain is GAGVSQSPSNKVTEKGKDVELRCDPISGHTALYWYRQSLGQGLEFLIYFQGNSAPDKSGLPSDRFSAERTGGSVSTLTIQRTQQEDSAVYLCASSGRLWDRVASTDTQYFGPGTRLTVL.

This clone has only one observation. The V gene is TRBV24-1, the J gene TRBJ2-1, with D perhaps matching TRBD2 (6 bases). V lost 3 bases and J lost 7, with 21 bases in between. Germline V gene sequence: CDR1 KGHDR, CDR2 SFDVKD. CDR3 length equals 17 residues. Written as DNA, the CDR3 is TGTGCCACCAGTGATGTGGGGGGAGGCCAAATGGGGAATGAGCAGTTCTTC. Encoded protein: CATSDVGGGQMGNEQFF.

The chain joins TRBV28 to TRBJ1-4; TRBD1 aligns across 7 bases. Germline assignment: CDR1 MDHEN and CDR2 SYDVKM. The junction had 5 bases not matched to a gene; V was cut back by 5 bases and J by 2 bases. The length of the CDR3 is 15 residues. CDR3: CASSPSGQTNEKLFF. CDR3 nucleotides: TGTGCCAGCAGTCCGTCGGGACAGACTAATGAAAAACTGTTTTTT.

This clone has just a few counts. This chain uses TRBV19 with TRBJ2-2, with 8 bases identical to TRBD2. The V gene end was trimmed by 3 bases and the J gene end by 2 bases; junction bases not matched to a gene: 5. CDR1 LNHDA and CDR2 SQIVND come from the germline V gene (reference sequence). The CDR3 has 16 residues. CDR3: CASSMLLAGNTGELFF. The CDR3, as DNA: TGTGCCAGTAGTATGCTGCTAGCGGGCAACACCGGGGAGCTGTTTTTT.

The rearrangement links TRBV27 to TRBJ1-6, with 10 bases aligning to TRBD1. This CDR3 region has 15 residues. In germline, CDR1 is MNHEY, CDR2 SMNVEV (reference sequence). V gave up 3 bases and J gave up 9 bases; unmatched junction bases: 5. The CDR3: CASSFRGTGVSPLHF. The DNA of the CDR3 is TGTGCCAGCAGTTTTCGTGGGACAGGGGTTTCACCCCTCCACTTT.

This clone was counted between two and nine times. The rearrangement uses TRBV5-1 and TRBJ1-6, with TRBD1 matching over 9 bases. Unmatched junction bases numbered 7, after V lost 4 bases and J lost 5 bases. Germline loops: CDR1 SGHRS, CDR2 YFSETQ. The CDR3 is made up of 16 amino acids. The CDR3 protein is CASSTSDRGNNSPLHF. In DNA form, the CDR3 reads TGCGCCAGCAGCACCTCGGACAGGGGTAATAATTCACCCCTCCACTTT. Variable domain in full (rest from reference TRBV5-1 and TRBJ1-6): KAGVTQTPRYLIKTRGQQVTLSCSPISGHRSVSWYQQTPGQGLQFLFEYFSETQRNKGNFPGRFSGRQFSNSRSEMNVSTLELGDSALYLCASSTSDRGNNSPLHFGNGTRLTVT.

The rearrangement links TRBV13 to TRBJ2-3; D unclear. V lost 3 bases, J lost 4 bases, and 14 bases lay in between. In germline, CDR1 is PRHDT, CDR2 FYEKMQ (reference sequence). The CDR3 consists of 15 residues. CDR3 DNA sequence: TGTGCCAGCAGCTTTGGCCTAGTCGTCCCAGATACGCAGTATTTT. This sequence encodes CASSFGLVVPDTQYF.

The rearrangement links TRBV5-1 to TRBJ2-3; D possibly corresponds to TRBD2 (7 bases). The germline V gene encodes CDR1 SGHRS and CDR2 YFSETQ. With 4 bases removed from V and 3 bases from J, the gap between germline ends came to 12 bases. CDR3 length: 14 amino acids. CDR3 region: CASSRGGATDTQYF. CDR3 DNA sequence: TGCGCCAGCAGCCGTGGGGGGGCGACAGATACGCAGTATTTT.

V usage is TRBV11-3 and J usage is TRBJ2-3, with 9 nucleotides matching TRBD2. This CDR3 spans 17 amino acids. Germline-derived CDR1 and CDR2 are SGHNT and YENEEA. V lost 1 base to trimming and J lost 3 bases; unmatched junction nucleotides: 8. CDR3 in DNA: TGTGCCAGCAGCTTAGGCATAGCGGGAGTTCAAACAGATACGCAGTATTTT. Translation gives CASSLGIAGVQTDTQYF.

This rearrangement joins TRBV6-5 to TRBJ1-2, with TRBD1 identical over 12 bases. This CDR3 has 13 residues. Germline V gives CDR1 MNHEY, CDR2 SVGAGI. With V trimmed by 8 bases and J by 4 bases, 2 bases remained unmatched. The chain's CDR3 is CASGTGGGYGYTF. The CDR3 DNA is TGTGCCAGCGGGACAGGGGGCGGCTATGGCTACACCTTC.

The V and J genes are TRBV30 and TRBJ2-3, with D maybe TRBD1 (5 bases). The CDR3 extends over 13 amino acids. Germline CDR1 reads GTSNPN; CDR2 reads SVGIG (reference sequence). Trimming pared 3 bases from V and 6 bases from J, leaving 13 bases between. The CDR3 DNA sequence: TGTGCCTGGAGCAGGGTCATATCGGATACGCAGTATTTT. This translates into CAWSRVISDTQYF.

The CDR3, as DNA: TGTGCCAGTAGTAAAAACAGGGGGCCGGGGGAGCTGTTTTTT. Protein: CASSKNRGPGELFF. The V gene is TRBV19, the J gene TRBJ2-2, with 9 positions matching TRBD1. The V segment lost 4 bases and the J segment 8 bases; nucleotides outside the gene matches: 5. The germline V gene encodes CDR1 LNHDA and CDR2 SQIVND (reference sequence). The CDR3 consists of 14 residues.

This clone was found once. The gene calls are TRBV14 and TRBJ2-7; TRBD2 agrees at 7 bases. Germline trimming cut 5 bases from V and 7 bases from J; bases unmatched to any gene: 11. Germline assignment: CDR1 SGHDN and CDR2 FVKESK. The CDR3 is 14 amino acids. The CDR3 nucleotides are TGTGCCAGCAGCTCTGTTATGCGGGAGCGGGAGCAGTACTTC. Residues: CASSSVMREREQYF.

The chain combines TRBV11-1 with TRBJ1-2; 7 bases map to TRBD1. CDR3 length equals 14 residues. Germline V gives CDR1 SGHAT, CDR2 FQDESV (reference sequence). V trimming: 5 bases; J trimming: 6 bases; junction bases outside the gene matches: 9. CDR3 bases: TGTGCCAGCAGCGCAGCCGGGACAGCCAATGGCTACACCTTC. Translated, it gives CASSAAGTANGYTF.

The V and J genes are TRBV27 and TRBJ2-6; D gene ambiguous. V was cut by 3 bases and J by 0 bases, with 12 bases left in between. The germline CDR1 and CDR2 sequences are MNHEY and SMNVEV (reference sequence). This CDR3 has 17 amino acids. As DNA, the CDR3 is TGTGCCAGCAGTTTTTCGAGACACAACTCTGGGGCCAACGTCCTGACTTTC. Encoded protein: CASSFSRHNSGANVLTF.

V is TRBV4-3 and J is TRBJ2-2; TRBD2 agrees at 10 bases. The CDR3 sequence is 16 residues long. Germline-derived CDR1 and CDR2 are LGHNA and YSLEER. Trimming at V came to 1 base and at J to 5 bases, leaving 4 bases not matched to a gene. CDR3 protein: CASSQGILAGTGELFF. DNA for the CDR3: TGCGCCAGCAGCCAAGGTATACTAGCGGGGACCGGGGAGCTGTTTTTT.

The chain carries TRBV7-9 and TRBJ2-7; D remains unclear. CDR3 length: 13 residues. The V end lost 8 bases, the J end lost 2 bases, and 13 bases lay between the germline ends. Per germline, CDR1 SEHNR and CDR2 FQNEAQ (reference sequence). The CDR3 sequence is CASRDTRTYEQYF. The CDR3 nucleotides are TGTGCCAGCCGCGACACGCGTACCTACGAGCAGTACTTC.

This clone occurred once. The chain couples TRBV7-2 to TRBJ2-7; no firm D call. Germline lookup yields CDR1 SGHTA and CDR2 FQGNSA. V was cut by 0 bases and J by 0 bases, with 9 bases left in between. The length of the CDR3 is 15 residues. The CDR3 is CASSLASHTSYEQYF. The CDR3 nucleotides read TGTGCCAGCAGCTTAGCTAGTCATACCTCCTACGAGCAGTACTTC.

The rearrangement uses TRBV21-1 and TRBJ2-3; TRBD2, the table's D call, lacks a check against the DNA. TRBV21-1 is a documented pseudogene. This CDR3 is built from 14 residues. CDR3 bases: TGTGCCAGCAGCAAAAATCGAGGGACAGATACGCAGTATTTT. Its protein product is CASSKNRGTDTQYF.

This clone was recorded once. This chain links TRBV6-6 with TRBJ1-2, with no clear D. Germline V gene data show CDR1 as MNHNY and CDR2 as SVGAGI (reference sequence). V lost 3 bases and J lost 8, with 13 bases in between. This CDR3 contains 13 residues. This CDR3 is CASSYIPLRGYTF. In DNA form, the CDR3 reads TGTGCCAGCAGTTATATCCCCCTGAGGGGCTACACCTTC.

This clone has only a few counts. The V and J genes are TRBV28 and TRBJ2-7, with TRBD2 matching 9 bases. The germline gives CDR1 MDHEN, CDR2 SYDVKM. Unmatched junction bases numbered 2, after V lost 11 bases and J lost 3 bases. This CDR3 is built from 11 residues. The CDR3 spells CAAGGVYEQYF. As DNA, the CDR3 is TGTGCCGCGGGGGGGGTCTACGAGCAGTACTTC.

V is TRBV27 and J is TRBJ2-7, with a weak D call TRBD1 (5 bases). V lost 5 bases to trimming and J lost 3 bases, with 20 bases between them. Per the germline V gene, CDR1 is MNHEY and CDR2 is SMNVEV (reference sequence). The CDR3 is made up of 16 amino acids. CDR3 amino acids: CASSPGPGVRGYEQYF. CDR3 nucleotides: TGTGCCAGCAGTCCCGGCCCAGGCGTAAGGGGCTACGAGCAGTACTTC.

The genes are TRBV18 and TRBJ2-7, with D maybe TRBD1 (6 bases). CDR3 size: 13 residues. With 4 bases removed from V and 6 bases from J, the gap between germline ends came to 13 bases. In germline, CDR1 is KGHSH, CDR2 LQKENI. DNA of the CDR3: TGTGCCAGCTCACTTACAGGGTATGGCGAGCAGTACTTC. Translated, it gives CASSLTGYGEQYF.

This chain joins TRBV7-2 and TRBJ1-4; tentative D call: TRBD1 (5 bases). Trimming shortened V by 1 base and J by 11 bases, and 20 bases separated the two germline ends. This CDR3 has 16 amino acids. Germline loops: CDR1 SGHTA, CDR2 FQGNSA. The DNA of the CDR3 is TGTGCCAGCAGCTTAGGGCCAGGGCAGGGATCGCGCAAACTGTTTTTT. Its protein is CASSLGPGQGSRKLFF. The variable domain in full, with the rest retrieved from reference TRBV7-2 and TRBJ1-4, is GAGVSQSPSNKVTEKGKDVELRCDPISGHTALYWYRQSLGQGLEFLIYFQGNSAPDKSGLPSDRFSAERTGGSVSTLTIQRTQQEDSAVYLCASSLGPGQGSRKLFFGSGTQLSVL.

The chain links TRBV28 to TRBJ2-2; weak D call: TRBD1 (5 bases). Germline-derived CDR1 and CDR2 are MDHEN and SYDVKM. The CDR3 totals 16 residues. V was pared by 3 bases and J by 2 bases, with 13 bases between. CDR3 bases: TGTGCCAGCAGTTTCCACCTGACAGATAACACCGGGGAGCTGTTTTTT. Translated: CASSFHLTDNTGELFF. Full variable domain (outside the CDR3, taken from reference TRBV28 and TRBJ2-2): DVKVTQSSRYLVKRTGEKVFLECVQDMDHENMFWYRQDPGLGLRLIYFSYDVKMKEKGDIPEGYSVSREKKERFSLILESASTNQTSMYLCASSFHLTDNTGELFFGEGSRLTVL.

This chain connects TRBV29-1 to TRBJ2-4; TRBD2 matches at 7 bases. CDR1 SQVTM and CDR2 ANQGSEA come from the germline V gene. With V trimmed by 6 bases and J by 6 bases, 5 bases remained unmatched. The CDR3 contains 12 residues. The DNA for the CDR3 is TGCAGCGTAATTCCGGGGGGAAACATTCAGTACTTC. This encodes CSVIPGGNIQYF.

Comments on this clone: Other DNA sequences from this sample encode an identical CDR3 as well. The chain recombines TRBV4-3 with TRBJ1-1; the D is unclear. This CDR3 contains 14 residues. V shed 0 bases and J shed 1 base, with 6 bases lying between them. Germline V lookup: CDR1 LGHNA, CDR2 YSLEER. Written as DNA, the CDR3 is TGCGCCAGCAGCCAAGATCTTCGGAACACTGAAGCTTTCTTT. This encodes CASSQDLRNTEAFF.